The 8 T cell receptor beta chains reported below all come from one sample, sequenced in a study of T cells in Graves' hyperthyroidism and ophthalmopathy. RNA transcripts were the template for amplifying TCR beta CDR3 regions. The HTBI set primed first-round TCR CDR3 RT-PCR. TCRdb re-called the multiplex PCR reads through MiXCR, storing one row per CDR3 protein. The sample has approximately 700,000 distinct CDR3 sequences; roughly 45% are singletons. Input material: peripheral blood or thyroid tissue (not recorded which). Receptors originate from an adult man with Graves' disease, either hyperthyroidism or ophthalmopathy (not recorded which).

This rearrangement joins TRBV10-3 to TRBJ1-2; 10 bases map to TRBD1. Trimming took 3 bases from V and 1 from J; bases not matched to a gene: 8. There are 17 residues in the CDR3. In germline, CDR1 is ENHRY, CDR2 SYGVKD. Here the CDR3 reads CAISDPAGQGINYGYTF. The CDR3 DNA is TGTGCCATCAGTGACCCGGCGGGACAGGGGATTAACTATGGCTACACCTTC.

The chain has TRBV10-3 and TRBJ1-1, with D possibly being TRBD1 (6 bases). Germline V CDR1 and CDR2: ENHRY, SYGVKD. Trimming removed 4 bases from V and 5 bases from J, with 8 bases in between. This CDR3 has 12 residues. CDR3 in amino acids: CAISGTDTEAFF. CDR3 DNA sequence: TGTGCCATCAGTGGGACAGATACTGAAGCTTTCTTT.

V and J are TRBV5-1 and TRBJ1-1; a weak D match, TRBD1 (5 bases). This CDR3 spans 16 amino acids. Trimming stripped 0 bases from V and 6 bases from J, with 18 bases between. Looked up from germline, CDR1 is SGHRS and CDR2 is YFSETQ. The CDR3, as DNA: TGCGCCAGCAGCTTGGGCGCACAGGAGTGGGTGGCTGAAGCTTTCTTT. It translates to CASSLGAQEWVAEAFF.

As concerns this clonotype: Given a much more abundant clone one base away, this may be a read error. The chain uses TRBV20-1 and TRBJ2-5; D is perhaps TRBD2 (6 bases). The germline V gene has CDR1 DFQATT and CDR2 SNEGSKA (reference sequence). The CDR3 loop spans 13 amino acids. CDR3 amino acids: CSTRDRGAGTRYF. DNA for the CDR3: TGCAGTACTAGAGATCGGGGTGCGGGGACCCGCTACTTC.

The chain is built from TRBV20-1 and TRBJ1-2; TRBD1 might be the D (5 bases). Trimming took off 5 bases at V and 2 bases at J, with 15 bases between the two ends. Germline V gene sequence: CDR1 DFQATT, CDR2 SNEGSKA (reference sequence). CDR3 size: 14 residues. In nucleotides, the CDR3 is TGCAGTGCTCCTCCGGGACTGCGAAACTATGGCTACACCTTC. It specifies CSAPPGLRNYGYTF.

The CDR3 here is CAISDASGGAGETQYF. DNA for the CDR3: TGTGCCATCAGTGATGCCAGCGGGGGGGCCGGAGAGACCCAGTACTTC. The chain links TRBV10-3 to TRBJ2-5, with 10 nucleotides matching TRBD2. The length of the CDR3 is 16 residues. Germline V gene data show CDR1 as ENHRY and CDR2 as SYGVKD. V lost 3 bases to trimming and J lost 4 bases; unmatched junction nucleotides: 8.

Only one count was recorded for this clonotype. The chain has TRBV19 and TRBJ1-6; D might be TRBD1 (5 bases). CDR1 and CDR2 from the germline V gene are LNHDA and SQIVND (reference sequence). The CDR3 length is 16 residues. Trimming removed 6 bases at V and 7 bases at J, with 19 bases between. The CDR3 DNA sequence: TGTGCCAGTAGCCCCGGCTTGAGACAGTCAAATTCACCCCTCCACTTT. Translating it yields CASSPGLRQSNSPLHF.

This clonotype was detected only once. The chain uses TRBV9 and TRBJ1-4; no reliable D call. V lost 5 bases, J lost 7 bases, and 21 bases lay in between. The CDR3 has 16 amino acids. CDR1 and CDR2 (germline): SGDLS, YYNGEE. As DNA, the CDR3 is TGTGCCAGCAGTTCCTCCCCCTCTGGGCTCGGTGAAAAACTGTTTTTT. It specifies CASSSSPSGLGEKLFF.